This T cell receptor (beta chain) was profiled in a study of a mutant IDH1 vaccine in newly diagnosed glioma. Overall study findings and caveats: Variations in leading peripheral T cell clonotypes appeared to have no connection with pseudoprogression.

Clones were read by immunoSEQ multiplex PCR, and TCRdb kept only the in-frame ones, dropping some. The table lists approximately 15,000 clones, about 95% of them singletons. As to this clone: Its target is unknown.

Time point described: baseline, week 1 (first vaccination visit). The treatment denotes: pre-vaccination baseline after standard-of-care therapy. This material consisted of peripheral blood mononuclear cells (PBMCs), taken from a glioma patient treated with radiotherapy, temozolomide or both. This clonotype was sampled from a woman aged 18 to 35 with glioma. Some clones in this sample may be carry-over from other donors' samples.

The CDR3 region is CASSPAVGFTATNEKLFF. The CDR3 DNA sequence: TGTGCCAGCAGCCCCGCCGTGGGGTTCACCGCAACTAATGAAAAACTGTTTTTT. The V and J genes are TRBV11-3 and TRBJ1-4; D gene unclear. The CDR3 has 18 residues. The V gene's germline CDR1 is SGHNT and CDR2 YENEEA. V shed 5 bases and J shed 0 bases, with 19 bases lying between them.